This TCR beta chain was profiled in a study of blood T cells in healthy people across ages. At least 5.5 micrograms of total RNA were extracted per sample. The CDR3 consists of 15 residues. The germline V gene has CDR1 MNHNY and CDR2 SVGAGI (reference sequence). The J segment lost 1 base and the V segment lost 5 bases, leaving 4 bases of the junction unmatched. PCR was performed a second time for about 7 to 11 cycles using a sample-barcoded 5' primer and a J-beta primer mix. MiXCR, run by TCRdb on the 5' RACE reads, gives a single entry per CDR3 protein. The repertoire has over 1,200,000 distinct CDR3 sequences, 55% to 75% of them found once; the top ten carry about 6.7%. A remark on this clonotype: Its antigen is unknown.

Study results and caveats: A roughly linear fall in TCR beta diversity per million T cells was seen with increasing age.

Sequences were obtained from blood. The clonotype originates from a man between 18 and 29 years old in good health. The chain carries TRBV6-6 and TRBJ2-2, with 7 bases that match TRBD1. The CDR3 sequence: CASSVNRGNTGELFF. Written as DNA, the CDR3 is TGTGCCAGCAGTGTAAACAGGGGGAACACCGGGGAGCTGTTTTTT.